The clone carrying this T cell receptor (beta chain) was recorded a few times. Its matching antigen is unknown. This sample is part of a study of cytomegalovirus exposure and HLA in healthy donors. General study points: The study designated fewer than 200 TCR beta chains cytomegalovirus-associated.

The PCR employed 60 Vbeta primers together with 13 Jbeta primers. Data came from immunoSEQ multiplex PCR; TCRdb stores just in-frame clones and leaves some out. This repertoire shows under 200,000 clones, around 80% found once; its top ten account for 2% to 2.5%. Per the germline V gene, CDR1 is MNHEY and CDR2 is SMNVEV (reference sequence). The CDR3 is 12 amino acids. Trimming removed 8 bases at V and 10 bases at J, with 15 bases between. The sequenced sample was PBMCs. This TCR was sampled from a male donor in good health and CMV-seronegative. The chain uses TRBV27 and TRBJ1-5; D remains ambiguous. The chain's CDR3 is CASGTPGNPQHF. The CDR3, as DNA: TGTGCCAGCGGTACCCCGGGGAATCCCCAGCATTTT.